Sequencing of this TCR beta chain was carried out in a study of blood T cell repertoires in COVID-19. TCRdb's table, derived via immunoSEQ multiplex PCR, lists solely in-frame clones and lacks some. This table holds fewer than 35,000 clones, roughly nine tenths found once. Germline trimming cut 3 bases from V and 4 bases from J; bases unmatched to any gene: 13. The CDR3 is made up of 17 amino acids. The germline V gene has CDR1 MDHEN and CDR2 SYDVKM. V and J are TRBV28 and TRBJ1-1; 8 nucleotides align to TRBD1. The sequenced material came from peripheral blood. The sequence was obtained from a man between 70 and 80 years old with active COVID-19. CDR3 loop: CASSLGGTGRGGTEAFF. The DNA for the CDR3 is TGTGCCAGCAGTTTGGGTGGGACAGGCAGGGGGGGCACTGAAGCTTTCTTT.